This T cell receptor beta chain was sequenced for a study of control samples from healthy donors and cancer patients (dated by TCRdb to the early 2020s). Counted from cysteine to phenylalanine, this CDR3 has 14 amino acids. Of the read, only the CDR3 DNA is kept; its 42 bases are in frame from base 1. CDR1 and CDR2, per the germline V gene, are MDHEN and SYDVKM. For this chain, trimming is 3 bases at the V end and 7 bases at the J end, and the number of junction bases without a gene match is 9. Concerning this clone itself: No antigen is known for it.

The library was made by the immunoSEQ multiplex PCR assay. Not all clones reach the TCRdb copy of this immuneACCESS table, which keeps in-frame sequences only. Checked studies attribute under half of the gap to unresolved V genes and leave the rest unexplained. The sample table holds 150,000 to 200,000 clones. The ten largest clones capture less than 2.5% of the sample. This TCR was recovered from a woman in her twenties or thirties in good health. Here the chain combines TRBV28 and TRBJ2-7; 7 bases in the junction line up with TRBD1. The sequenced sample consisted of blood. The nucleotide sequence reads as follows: TGTGCCAGCAGTTTGGAGCAGGGGGTAAGGGAGCAGTACTTC. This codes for CASSLEQGVREQYF.